Here is one T cell receptor beta chain with its context. Its recognized antigen is unknown. No quality values exist for individual bases; no much larger clone is one base distant. The data belong to a study of CD8+ T cells in alopecia areata (dated by TCRdb to 2017 to 2018). Regarding the complete study: Treated patients were enrolled in an open-label pilot trial of oral tofacitinib, 5 to 10 mg twice daily, for moderate-to-severe alopecia areata. Tofacitinib was given for 6 to 18 months, followed by 6 months of follow-up off drug to assess delayed response and recurrence. For the treated patients, the SALT score, which quantifies what percentage of scalp surface area is affected, served as the measure of disease severity. In both human patients and the C3H/HeJ mouse model, the study applied high-throughput TCRbeta sequencing to look at T cell clonal expansion in alopecia areata. Amplification of TCRbeta CDR3 regions was done by immunoSEQ multiplex PCR using 35 Vbeta forward primers and 13 Jbeta reverse primers. Human TCRbeta sequencing covered scalp tissue and sorted CD4+ and CD8+ peripheral blood T cells from patchy and totalis/universalis alopecia areata patients and healthy controls. RNA was extracted with the PAXgene miRNA kit for fixed scalp, the miRNeasy kit for PBMCs, and the RNeasy kit for mouse skin. Scalp clonality was compared among normal scalp (n=4), patchy alopecia areata scalp (n=8), and alopecia totalis/universalis scalp (n=8). Patients on tofacitinib were biopsied at baseline and after 4 and 24 weeks of treatment, and several of the patients also had a later scalp biopsy. The full study reports these points: Lesional scalp, especially in alopecia totalis/universalis, showed higher clonality and more expanded CD8+ clones than normal scalp, suggesting antigenic drive. Unlike mouse skin, where gammadelta T cells dominate, normal human skin contains resident alphabeta T cells that get sequenced too, which complicates analysis of the scalp TCR repertoire. Because the treated cohort was small and had just a single nonresponder, larger studies are needed to establish links between baseline CD8+ expansion and response. During tofacitinib treatment, many expanded lesional clones remained in scalp and blood, and this persistence may partly explain relapse after treatment is stopped. With tofacitinib, both scalp clonality and the number of expanded CD8+ clones among the top 100 scalp clones went down significantly. Compared with mice, TCR sequences shared between patients were less clear, possibly partly because of HLA diversity across the patient population.

The library was built by means of the immunoSEQ multiplex PCR assay. RNA was extracted from all samples and reverse transcribed into cDNA as template for TCR sequencing. First-strand cDNA was synthesized using SuperScript III with a 2:1 mix of oligo-dT and random hexamers. Amplification bias was assessed with a synthetic immune receptor repertoire, and residual bias was removed computationally. On the authors' methods: Raw reads were preprocessed to remove errors, and CDR3 was defined by IMGT conventions from the conserved cysteine to phenylalanine. To get clonality, Shannon entropy was normalized by log2 of the number of productive unique TCRs and the result was subtracted from 1. Scalp TCRbeta sequences were cross-referenced with sorted blood CD4 and CD8 repertoires so that the CD4 or CD8 identity of scalp clones could be inferred. TCRdb took this table from immuneACCESS and kept in-frame rearrangements with V and J called. Such tables lack part of the clones; where checked against another copy, unresolved V genes explain under half of the gap, and the rest is unexplained. That table is the source of V, J and clone size, and D and trimming were worked out from the DNA. The sample data list under 350,000 clones, and 55% to 75% of these were observed just once. Together, the top ten hold under 2% of the sample.

The CDR3 numbers 13 residues from cysteine through phenylalanine. Only the CDR3 region is kept as DNA, spanning 39 bases read in frame from base 1. V lost 6 bases and J lost 4 bases, and the count of bases not matched to a germline gene is 3. Via the germline V gene, CDR1 is SGHTA and CDR2 FQGNSA. Interpreted using the paper, the time point label stands for: around 22 weeks on oral tofacitinib. The treatment or condition label, as the study defines it: oral pan-JAK inhibitor, 5-10 mg twice daily. Peripheral blood and lesional scalp punch biopsies were obtained from patients with alopecia areata. PBMCs were isolated by density centrifugation and stained for CD3, CD4 and CD8, and CD4+ and CD8+ T cells were sorted on a FACSAria.

The material was CD4+ T cells sorted from blood, obtained at week 24, from a patient treated with tofacitinib. The rearranged segments are TRBV7-2 and TRBJ2-7; the central 10 bases match TRBD2. The sequence was collected from a human donor with alopecia areata. CDR3 reads: CASRVSGGYEQYF. DNA sequence: TGTGCCAGCAGAGTTAGCGGGGGGTACGAGCAGTACTTC.